A selection of T cell receptor beta chains follows, all from one sample in a study of T cell responses to AZD1222 COVID-19 vaccine. Sequenced by immunoSEQ multiplex PCR; TCRdb stores in-frame clones only, minus some. Of roughly 200,000 clones listed, just over 90% are singletons. The specimen was peripheral blood, collected on day 0 of MenACWY control vaccination. The receptors shown here come from an adult in good health. Both conserved end residues are part of each CDR3. D genes are given only for firm matches. Clone size, where shown, is once, few, many, or a class for clones that have expanded.

J: TRBJ1-5; D: TRBD1; V: TRBV27; size: NA; DNA: TGTGCCAGCAGTTTAGGACAGGGGAACCAGCCCCAGCATTTT; CDR3: CASSLGQGNQPQHF
J: TRBJ1-1; D: TRBD1; V: TRBV18; size: once; DNA: TGTGCCAGCTCACCTGGCAGAATGCGAGGACAGGGGGAGTCTCAAGCTTTCTTT; CDR3: CASSPGRMRGQGESQAFF
J: TRBJ1-3; D: TRBD1; V: TRBV3-1/TRBV3-2; size: NA; DNA: TGTGCCAGCAGCCCCGGACAGGGCTACACCATATATTTT; CDR3: CASSPGQGYTIYF
J: TRBJ2-2; D: TRBD2; V: TRBV20-1; size: once; DNA: TGCAGTGCTAGTTCTAGCGGGGTCACCGGGGAGCTGTTTTTT; CDR3: CSASSSGVTGELFF
J: TRBJ1-3; D: NA; V: TRBV3-1/TRBV3-2; size: NA; DNA: TGTGCCAGCAGCCAAGAAGGGCACTACTCTGGAAACACCATATATTTT; CDR3: CASSQEGHYSGNTIYF
J: TRBJ1-6; D: NA; V: TRBV4-3; size: once; DNA: TGCGCCAGCAGCCAAGATGACACAGCCAATTCACCCCTCCACTTT; CDR3: CASSQDDTANSPLHF
J: TRBJ1-5; D: NA; V: TRBV18; size: NA; DNA: TGTGCCAGCTCACCGGGGCAGGCGAGCAATCAGCCCCAGCATTTT; CDR3: CASSPGQASNQPQHF
J: TRBJ1-5; D: NA; V: TRBV5-1; size: once; DNA: TGCGCCAGCAGCTTGGATACAGGGACAAATCAGCCCCAGCATTTT; CDR3: CASSLDTGTNQPQHF
J: TRBJ1-5; D: NA; V: TRBV12-5; size: NA; DNA: TGTGCTAGTGGCTATTATCAGCCCCAGCATTTT; CDR3: CASGYYQPQHF
J: TRBJ1-4; D: NA; V: TRBV30; size: NA; DNA: TGTGCCTGGATTGGGGGCTCTGAAAAACTGTTTTTT; CDR3: CAWIGGSEKLFF
J: TRBJ1-1; D: NA; V: TRBV30; size: NA; DNA: TGTGCCTGGAGTTCGGTCAGGGCCGCCGAAGCTTTCTTT; CDR3: CAWSSVRAAEAFF
J: TRBJ2-7; D: TRBD1; V: TRBV5-4; size: NA; DNA: TGTGCCAGCAGCCGCTCACCGGGACAGGGATCCTACGAGCAGTACTTC; CDR3: CASSRSPGQGSYEQYF
J: TRBJ2-6; D: NA; V: TRBV11-2; size: NA; DNA: TGTGCCAGCAGCTTAGGTATGGCCAGCTCTGGGGCCAACGTCCTGACTTTC; CDR3: CASSLGMASSGANVLTF
J: TRBJ1-1; D: NA; V: TRBV24-1; size: NA; DNA: TGTGCCACCAGTGCTGGGACGAACACTGAAGCTTTCTTT; CDR3: CATSAGTNTEAFF
J: TRBJ2-7; D: TRBD1; V: TRBV10-3; size: NA; DNA: TGTGCCATCACGGGGACAGGGGACGAGCAGTACTTC; CDR3: CAITGTGDEQYF
J: TRBJ2-3; D: NA; V: TRBV5-8; size: NA; DNA: TGTGCCAGCAGCCTAAGAACAGATACGCAGTATTTT; CDR3: CASSLRTDTQYF
J: TRBJ2-5; D: NA; V: TRBV7-8; size: NA; DNA: TGTGCCAGCAGCTCTTCGACCACTCAAGAGACCCAGTACTTC; CDR3: CASSSSTTQETQYF
J: TRBJ1-6; D: TRBD1; V: TRBV5-4; size: NA; DNA: TGTGCCAGCAGCCCCGGACAGGGAGGGTCTAATTCACCCCTCCACTTT; CDR3: CASSPGQGGSNSPLHF
J: TRBJ2-2; D: TRBD2; V: TRBV7-2; size: NA; DNA: TGTGCCAGCAGCCCTCGACTAGCGGGGGGAACCGGGGAGCTGTTTTTT; CDR3: CASSPRLAGGTGELFF
J: TRBJ2-1; D: NA; V: TRBV5-1; size: once; DNA: TGCGCCAGCAGCTTGGGGGATTCCAATGAGCAGTTCTTC; CDR3: CASSLGDSNEQFF
J: TRBJ2-2; D: NA; V: TRBV5-1; size: NA; DNA: TGCGCCAGCAGCGCCCGGACAGCGAACACCGGGGAGCTGTTTTTT; CDR3: CASSARTANTGELFF
J: TRBJ2-3; D: NA; V: TRBV7-2; size: NA; DNA: TGTGCCAGCAGCTTGGACTCTGCGGGTACGCAGTATTTT; CDR3: CASSLDSAGTQYF
J: TRBJ1-1; D: TRBD1; V: TRBV5-6; size: NA; DNA: TGTGCCAGCAGCTCTACAGGGGAGCGCACTGAAGCTTTCTTT; CDR3: CASSSTGERTEAFF
J: TRBJ2-7; D: NA; V: TRBV6-6; size: NA; DNA: TGTGCCAGCACTTCACGGGGGTACGAGCAGTACTTC; CDR3: CASTSRGYEQYF
J: TRBJ1-2; D: TRBD1; V: TRBV5-1; size: NA; DNA: TGCGCCAGCAGCTTGAGTCAGGGGGCGTATCGCTACACCTTC; CDR3: CASSLSQGAYRYTF
J: TRBJ1-2; D: NA; V: TRBV4-1; size: NA; DNA: TGCGCCAGCAGCCAAGATCCGCGCCGCGGGGGTTTCGACTATGGCTACACCTTC; CDR3: CASSQDPRRGGFDYGYTF
J: TRBJ1-4; D: TRBD1; V: TRBV7-2; size: NA; DNA: TGTGCCAGCAGCTTAGGGGGACAGGGGAATGAAAAACTGTTTTTT; CDR3: CASSLGGQGNEKLFF
J: TRBJ2-5; D: NA; V: TRBV18; size: NA; DNA: TGTGCCAGCTCAACCAAAGAGACCCAGTACTTC; CDR3: CASSTKETQYF
J: TRBJ1-2; D: NA; V: TRBV7-9; size: NA; DNA: TGTGCCAGCAGCTTACAGGGGAACTATGGCTACACCTTC; CDR3: CASSLQGNYGYTF
J: TRBJ2-5; D: TRBD2; V: TRBV7-2; size: NA; DNA: TGTGCCAGCAGCGGTCGGACTAGCGGATATCAAGAGACCCAGTACTTC; CDR3: CASSGRTSGYQETQYF
J: TRBJ2-2; D: NA; V: TRBV5-5; size: NA; DNA: TGTGCCAGCAGCTCCCGGGTTGGGTTACGCACCGGGGAGCTGTTTTTT; CDR3: CASSSRVGLRTGELFF
J: TRBJ2-2; D: NA; V: TRBV3-1/TRBV3-2; size: NA; DNA: TGTGCCAGCAGCCCCTCCGGCACAGGTCGGACCGGGGAGCTGTTTTTT; CDR3: CASSPSGTGRTGELFF
J: TRBJ1-5; D: NA; V: TRBV27; size: NA; DNA: TGTGCCAGCAGTTTAATCCGGGATCGCAATCAGCCCCAGCATTTT; CDR3: CASSLIRDRNQPQHF
J: TRBJ1-5; D: NA; V: TRBV3-1/TRBV3-2; size: few; DNA: TGTGCCAGCAGCCAAGGGACCCTTTCTCAGCCCCAGCATTTT; CDR3: CASSQGTLSQPQHF
J: TRBJ1-1; D: NA; V: TRBV4-3; size: NA; DNA: TGCGCCAGCGGAGTCAGCCTGAACACTGAAGCTTTCTTT; CDR3: CASGVSLNTEAFF
J: TRBJ1-1; D: NA; V: TRBV19; size: NA; DNA: TGTGCCAGTAAGGATAGGAACACTGAAGCTTTCTTT; CDR3: CASKDRNTEAFF
J: TRBJ1-6; D: NA; V: TRBV12-3/TRBV12-4; size: NA; DNA: TGTGCCAGCAGACGCTTAGGGTCACCCCTCCACTTT; CDR3: CASRRLGSPLHF
J: TRBJ2-1; D: NA; V: TRBV5-1; size: NA; DNA: TGCGCCAGCAGCCACCCAGGGGGGGGAGGCAATGAGCAGTTCTTC; CDR3: CASSHPGGGGNEQFF
J: TRBJ1-3; D: TRBD1; V: TRBV11-2; size: once; DNA: TGTGCCAGCAGCCTCAGACAGGGTGCTGGAAACACCATATATTTT; CDR3: CASSLRQGAGNTIYF
J: TRBJ1-2; D: TRBD1; V: TRBV10-1; size: NA; DNA: TGCGCCAGCAACTCGGAAGGGGGCGCTTACTATGGCTACACCTTC; CDR3: CASNSEGGAYYGYTF
J: TRBJ1-5; D: NA; V: TRBV5-6; size: NA; DNA: TGTGCCAGCAGCACAGGCCGTATCAGCCGTGAGCATTTT; CDR3: CASSTGRISREHF
J: TRBJ1-2; D: NA; V: TRBV5-1; size: NA; DNA: TGCGCCAGCAGCTTGGAACTGGCAAACTATGGCTACACCTTC; CDR3: CASSLELANYGYTF
J: TRBJ2-5; D: TRBD2; V: TRBV19; size: NA; DNA: TGTGCCAGTAGTAAATCTAGCGGGGGGGCTCTGGAAGAGACCCAGTACTTC; CDR3: CASSKSSGGALEETQYF
J: TRBJ2-1; D: NA; V: TRBV30; size: NA; DNA: TGTGCCTGGAGTGAACAGAACAATGAGCAGTTCTTC; CDR3: CAWSEQNNEQFF
J: TRBJ2-7; D: TRBD1; V: TRBV28; size: NA; DNA: TGTGCCAGCAGATATCCCGGGACAGGGGTCTCCTACGAGCAGTACTTC; CDR3: CASRYPGTGVSYEQYF
J: TRBJ2-2; D: NA; V: TRBV7-2; size: NA; DNA: TGTGCCAGCAGCTTAGGGGGGGTGGCGACCGGGGAGCTGTTTTTT; CDR3: CASSLGGVATGELFF
J: TRBJ2-5; D: TRBD2; V: TRBV4-1; size: NA; DNA: TGCGCCAGCAGCCTCCGGGTAGCGGGTACCGGGGAGACCCAGTACTTC; CDR3: CASSLRVAGTGETQYF
J: TRBJ1-2; D: TRBD1; V: TRBV19; size: NA; DNA: TGTGCCATAATGCAGGGGGCCTATGGCTACACCTTC; CDR3: CAIMQGAYGYTF
J: TRBJ1-5; D: NA; V: TRBV3-1/TRBV3-2; size: NA; DNA: TGTGCCAGCAGCCGGGCAGCGAGCAATCAGCCCCAGCATTTT; CDR3: CASSRAASNQPQHF
J: TRBJ2-3; D: TRBD2; V: TRBV4-1; size: once; DNA: TGCGCCAGCAGCCAGGGTCCACTAGCGGGGGGGACAGATACGCAGTATTTT; CDR3: CASSQGPLAGGTDTQYF
J: TRBJ2-5; D: NA; V: TRBV7-6; size: NA; DNA: TGTGCCAGCAGCTTATTGCAGGGGTCGGAGACCCAGTACTTC; CDR3: CASSLLQGSETQYF
J: TRBJ1-2; D: NA; V: TRBV19; size: NA; DNA: TGTGCCAGTAGTTTTACGAGGGATCAGGACTATGGCTACACCTTC; CDR3: CASSFTRDQDYGYTF
J: TRBJ1-4; D: NA; V: TRBV18; size: NA; DNA: TGTGCCAGCTCAAGTGGTACTAATGAAAAACTGTTTTTT; CDR3: CASSSGTNEKLFF
J: TRBJ1-5; D: NA; V: TRBV28; size: NA; DNA: TGTGCCAGCAGTTCACGGAAAAAACAGCCCCAGCATTTT; CDR3: CASSSRKKQPQHF